A single sample gave rise to the 20 T cell receptor beta chains below, sequenced in a study of cytomegalovirus exposure and HLA in healthy donors. The PCR made use of 60 Vbeta and 13 Jbeta primers. Data came from immunoSEQ multiplex PCR; TCRdb stores just in-frame clones and leaves some out. The clone table shows around 100,000 clones, with the ten largest holding 0.45% to 0.6%. The sequenced material came from PBMCs. Every receptor here comes from a man in his fifties or sixties in good health and CMV-seronegative.

The chain couples TRBV4-3 to TRBJ2-7; 10 bases fit TRBD2. J lost 0 bases, V lost 0 bases, and 8 bases had no gene match. Looked up from germline, CDR1 is LGHNA and CDR2 is YSLEER. The CDR3 is made up of 18 amino acids. CDR3 sequence: CASSQEVWTSGSSYEQYF. The CDR3 nucleotides are TGCGCCAGCAGCCAAGAGGTCTGGACTAGCGGAAGCTCCTACGAGCAGTACTTC.

The CDR3 nucleotides are TGTGCCAGCAGGGGACAGACTCAAGAGACCCAGTACTTC. Amino acid sequence: CASRGQTQETQYF. V and J are TRBV6-1 and TRBJ2-5, with 7 bases identical to TRBD1. V dropped 6 bases and J dropped 2; count of bases not matched to a gene: 3. Germline CDR1 is MNHNS and CDR2 is SASEGT. CDR3 length equals 13 residues.

The V and J genes are TRBV19 and TRBJ2-7; D is perhaps TRBD1 (5 bases). Germline lookup yields CDR1 LNHDA and CDR2 SQIVND (reference sequence). The CDR3 runs 14 residues. Trimming removed 3 bases at V and 3 bases at J, with 12 bases between. The CDR3 spells CASSIGRDGYEQYF. The CDR3 coding sequence is TGTGCCAGTAGTATTGGCAGGGATGGCTACGAGCAGTACTTC.

The gene calls are TRBV5-6 and TRBJ2-1; 9 bases match TRBD1. The CDR3 covers 16 residues. Germline-derived CDR1 and CDR2 are SGHDT and YYEEEE. Germline trimming cut 5 bases from V and 1 base from J; bases unmatched to any gene: 7. In nucleotides, the CDR3 is TGTGCCAGCAGTCCAGGACAGGGGCGTTCCTACAATGAGCAGTTCTTC. Protein: CASSPGQGRSYNEQFF.

V is TRBV7-2 and J is TRBJ2-7; D unresolved. Germline CDR1 and CDR2: SGHTA and FQGNSA. The CDR3 loop spans 13 amino acids. The V end was cut by 0 bases, the J end by 2 bases, with 5 bases between. The chain's CDR3 is CASSLAGAYEQYF. The CDR3 coding sequence is TGTGCCAGCAGCTTAGCGGGCGCCTACGAGCAGTACTTC.

The gene calls are TRBV15 and TRBJ2-7; TRBD2 matches at 13 bases. This CDR3 has 20 residues. In germline, CDR1 is LNHNV, CDR2 YYDKDF (reference sequence). With 8 bases clipped from V and 5 bases from J, the junction kept 24 bases outside the gene matches. CDR3 nucleotides: TGTGCCACCCAGTCGGGGACAGGGGGAGTAGGACTAGCGGGAGAAAACGAGCAGTACTTC. The encoded protein is CATQSGTGGVGLAGENEQYF. Full variable domain (remainder filled in from reference TRBV15 and TRBJ2-7): DAMVIQNPRYQVTQFGKPVTLSCSQTLNHNVMYWYQQKSSQAPKLLFHYYDKDFNNEADTPDNFQSRRPNTSFCFLDIRSPGLGDTAMYLCATQSGTGGVGLAGENEQYFGPGTRLTVT.

J is TRBJ2-3 and V is TRBV18, with a possible D match to TRBD2 (5 bases). The V end lost 0 bases, the J end lost 0 bases, and 10 bases lay between the germline ends. CDR3 length: 16 residues. Germline CDR1 KGHSH, CDR2 LQKENI. The CDR3 here is CASSPPAAASTDTQYF. DNA for the CDR3: TGTGCCAGCTCACCACCAGCGGCGGCTAGCACAGATACGCAGTATTTT.

CDR3: CASSQNLQGYYQPQHF. The DNA for the CDR3 is TGTGCCAGCAGCCAAAACCTACAGGGATACTACCAGCCCCAGCATTTT. The genes are TRBV4-2 and TRBJ1-5; D may be TRBD1 (6 bases). The V end lost 2 bases, the J end lost 7 bases, and 18 bases lay between the germline ends. The V gene's germline CDR1 is LGHNA and CDR2 YNFKEQ. CDR3 length equals 16 residues.

To note about this clone: Other nucleotide sequences from this sample produce the same CDR3. This chain links TRBV5-1 with TRBJ2-7; 10 bases are shared with TRBD2. The CDR3 covers 15 residues. V dropped 4 bases and J dropped 6; count of bases not matched to a gene: 10. CDR1 is SGHRS, CDR2 YFSETQ, per germline. The CDR3, as DNA: TGCGCCAGCAGCCTAACCGGGACTAGCGAAGGCGAGCAGTACTTC. It translates to CASSLTGTSEGEQYF.

V gene TRBV19 combines with J gene TRBJ2-1; 11 bases match TRBD2. After removal of 1 base from V and 7 bases from J, the junction contained 3 bases not matched to a gene. Germline V gene sequence: CDR1 LNHDA, CDR2 SQIVND (reference sequence). This CDR3 comprises 15 residues. CDR3: CASSIVAGGPNEQFF. In DNA, the CDR3 is TGTGCCAGTAGTATAGTAGCGGGGGGGCCAAATGAGCAGTTCTTC.

V and J are TRBV10-1 and TRBJ1-6, with 7 nucleotides matching TRBD1. After removal of 0 bases from V and 10 bases from J, the junction contained 6 bases not matched to a gene. Germline CDR1 WNHNN, CDR2 SYGVQD (reference sequence). This CDR3 contains 15 residues. The CDR3 here is CASSESRGLDSPLHF. The CDR3 DNA is TGCGCCAGCAGTGAGTCAAGGGGGCTAGACTCACCCCTCCACTTT.

The V and J genes are TRBV30 and TRBJ2-7; weak D call: TRBD2 (5 bases). Germline CDR1 reads GTSNPN; CDR2 reads SVGIG (reference sequence). The CDR3 extends over 15 amino acids. V dropped 0 bases and J dropped 2 bases, with 14 bases sitting between them. CDR3 region: CAWSVGWTAAYEQYF. The CDR3, as DNA: TGTGCCTGGAGTGTGGGCTGGACTGCAGCCTACGAGCAGTACTTC.

V gene TRBV15 combines with J gene TRBJ2-3, with D perhaps matching TRBD2 (7 bases). This CDR3 is 14 amino acids long. V gave up 6 bases and J gave up 6 bases, with 16 bases separating them. CDR1 is LNHNV and CDR2 is YYDKDF in the germline V gene (reference sequence). The CDR3 nucleotides are TGTGCCACCAGGGGTCGGGGGCGGGAGGATACGCAGTATTTT. Protein product: CATRGRGREDTQYF. Complete variable domain (other parts from reference TRBV15 and TRBJ2-3): DAMVIQNPRYQVTQFGKPVTLSCSQTLNHNVMYWYQQKSSQAPKLLFHYYDKDFNNEADTPDNFQSRRPNTSFCFLDIRSPGLGDTAMYLCATRGRGREDTQYFGPGTRLTVL.

The chain combines TRBV7-2 with TRBJ2-3; 7 bases line up with TRBD2. The CDR3 loop spans 16 amino acids. V gave up 5 bases and J gave up 7 bases; unmatched junction bases: 15. Germline V gene sequence: CDR1 SGHTA, CDR2 FQGNSA. In nucleotides, the CDR3 is TGTGCCAGCAGCCCCGAGGGCGGGAGTAACGTTTATACGCAGTATTTT. Encoded protein: CASSPEGGSNVYTQYF.

The rearrangement links TRBV7-2 to TRBJ1-1; 9 nucleotides line up with TRBD1. CDR1 and CDR2 (germline): SGHTA, FQGNSA. Trimming removed 5 bases from V and 0 bases from J; junction bases left unmatched: 1. The CDR3 is 14 amino acids. The CDR3 loop is CASSRTGVNTEAFF. Written as DNA, the CDR3 is TGTGCCAGCAGCCGGACAGGGGTGAACACTGAAGCTTTCTTT.

The V call is TRBV14, the J call TRBJ1-6; TRBD1 is a possible D gene (5 bases). This CDR3 region has 13 residues. V gave up 5 bases and J gave up 6 bases, with 8 bases separating them. Germline V gene sequence: CDR1 SGHDN, CDR2 FVKESK. The CDR3 nucleotides are TGTGCCAGCAGCGACAGACTTAATTCACCCCTCCACTTT. It is translated as CASSDRLNSPLHF.

This chain links TRBV18 with TRBJ1-1; 7 positions match TRBD1. The germline V gene encodes CDR1 KGHSH and CDR2 LQKENI. CDR3 size: 16 residues. V trimming: 6 bases; J trimming: 6 bases; junction bases outside the gene matches: 16. The CDR3 loop reads CASSPLQAGGSAEAFF. The CDR3 DNA reads as TGTGCCAGCTCGCCGCTCCAGGCAGGGGGGAGCGCTGAAGCTTTCTTT.

This chain joins TRBV2 and TRBJ2-6, with TRBD2 matching over 14 bases. Germline assignment: CDR1 SNHLY and CDR2 FYNNEI. V was clipped by 5 bases and J by 0 bases; unmatched bases: 9. The CDR3 has 20 amino acids. The CDR3 nucleotides are TGTGCCAGCAGTACAATTCGGACTAGCGGGAGGAGCTCTGGGGCCAACGTCCTGACTTTC. Translated: CASSTIRTSGRSSGANVLTF. The whole variable domain, remainder taken from reference TRBV2 and TRBJ2-6, is EPEVTQTPSHQVTQMGQEVILRCVPISNHLYFYWYRQILGQKVEFLVSFYNNEISEKSEIFDDQFSVERPDGSNFTLKIRSTKLEDSAMYFCASSTIRTSGRSSGANVLTFGAGSRLTVL.

This chain links TRBV5-1 with TRBJ2-1, with 14 bases matching TRBD2. Unmatched junction bases numbered 15, after V lost 2 bases and J lost 5 bases. The germline V gene has CDR1 SGHRS and CDR2 YFSETQ. The CDR3 runs to 20 residues. CDR3 residues: CASSFLGLAGARRPNNEQFF. The CDR3 DNA sequence: TGCGCCAGCAGCTTCTTGGGACTAGCGGGGGCCCGACGACCGAACAATGAGCAGTTCTTC.

As regards this clone: At one boundary the junction diverges from the germline segment, which might be a read error. Other DNA sequences within the sample encode an identical CDR3. The gene calls are TRBV18 and TRBJ2-7; 10 bases fit TRBD1. The germline V gene has CDR1 KGHSH and CDR2 LQKENI. This CDR3 has 15 amino acids. The CDR3, as DNA: TGTGCCAGCTCCCCACAGGGACAGGGGAGCTACGAGCAGTACTTC. This codes for CASSPQGQGSYEQYF.